The clone carrying this TCR beta chain was seen once. Its antigen is currently unknown. This sample was taken from a study of Ad26.COV2.S vaccination and SARS-CoV-2 variants. Study-level results: Placebo and vaccine recipients had non-spike TCR breadth that was similar. Vaccine recipients showed a spike-specific TCR breadth that was higher than in placebo recipients. Reportedly, spike-specific CD8+ and CD4+ T cell responses achieved substantial breadth once vaccination had taken place.

Libraries were prepared by immunoSEQ multiplex PCR; TCRdb keeps only in-frame clonotypes and omits some of them. The data hold 300,000 to 450,000 clones, with about 92% observed a single time. Germline assignment: CDR1 SGHTA and CDR2 FQGNSA. This CDR3 is 13 amino acids long. V shed 0 bases and J shed 12 bases, with 14 bases lying between them. This sequence originates from a human donor who had recovered from COVID-19. The rearrangement uses TRBV7-2 and TRBJ1-1, with D perhaps matching TRBD1 (6 bases). The sequences come from peripheral blood, collected after recovery from COVID-19. CDR3 DNA: TGTGCCAGCAGCTTAGCGCCTCAGGGGAGGACTTTCTTT. Encoded protein: CASSLAPQGRTFF.